These 19 T cell receptor beta chains originate from one sample sequenced in a study of T cells in Graves' hyperthyroidism and ophthalmopathy. Authors of the study amplified TCR beta CDR3 regions from RNA transcripts. Researchers ran a first-round RT-PCR on the TCR CDR3 using the HTBI primer set. A single record per CDR3 protein comes from TCRdb applying MiXCR to the multiplex PCR reads. The repertoire holds roughly 740,000 distinct CDR3 sequences, with about 17% as singletons. Sequencing was carried out using blood. These TCRs come from a man aged 18 to 29 with Graves' hyperthyroidism.

This clonotype was picked up many times. The rearrangement joins TRBV20-1 to TRBJ2-3; TRBD1 might be the D (6 bases). Germline V gives CDR1 DFQATT, CDR2 SNEGSKA (reference sequence). The CDR3 spans 13 residues. The germline V and J ends were trimmed by 5 bases and 6 bases, with 15 bases remaining between them. In nucleotides, the CDR3 is TGCAGTGCTCCACAGGGTCCCGGGGATACGCAGTATTTT. It is translated as CSAPQGPGDTQYF.

This clonotype was detected ten times or more. The chain uses TRBV12-3 or TRBV12-4 and TRBJ1-1, with unresolved D. V lost 1 base and J 1 base, leaving 10 bases between the germline ends. The CDR3 runs 15 residues. The CDR3 sequence is CASSLGPTTNTEAFF. The CDR3, as DNA: TGTGCCAGCAGTTTAGGTCCCACAACGAACACTGAAGCTTTCTTT.

This clonotype appeared many times. V and J are TRBV18 and TRBJ1-5; D is undetermined. The germline gives CDR1 KGHSH, CDR2 LQKENI. This CDR3 region has 13 residues. V gave up 2 bases and J gave up 4 bases, with 6 bases separating them. DNA of the CDR3: TGTGCCAGCTCACCAGGGCGGAATCAGCCCCAGCATTTT. As protein: CASSPGRNQPQHF.

This clonotype has a count of ten or more. The chain couples TRBV11-3 to TRBJ1-2; tentative D call: TRBD1 (6 bases). Germline CDR1 is SGHNT and CDR2 is YENEEA. The CDR3 is 13 amino acids. Trimming shortened V by 1 base and J by 8 bases, and 11 bases separated the two germline ends. This CDR3 reads CASSLADSPGYTF. CDR3 nucleotide sequence: TGTGCCAGCAGCTTAGCGGACAGTCCCGGCTACACCTTC.

This clonotype appeared a few times. The gene calls are TRBV29-1 and TRBJ1-1, with D perhaps matching TRBD1 (6 bases). V lost 6 bases, J lost 0 bases, and 23 bases lay in between. Germline lookup yields CDR1 SQVTM and CDR2 ANQGSEA. The CDR3 extends over 17 amino acids. CDR3 in amino acids: CSVRSRGNVGLNTEAFF. Written as DNA, the CDR3 is TGCAGCGTCCGATCCAGGGGAAATGTGGGGTTGAACACTGAAGCTTTCTTT.

Concerning this clonotype: This clone may be a read error of a much larger clone one base away. The rearrangement links TRBV5-1 to TRBJ1-3; D perhaps matches TRBD1 (6 bases). Germline V gives CDR1 SGHRS, CDR2 YFSETQ. Trimming took 0 bases from V and 6 from J, leaving 10 bases between them. The CDR3 is 14 amino acids. CDR3 in DNA: TGCGCCAGCAGCTTGGGGGGGCCTGCAAACACCATATATTTT. Its translation: CASSLGGPANTIYF.

This chain connects TRBV15 to TRBJ1-2; a weak D match, TRBD1 (5 bases). CDR3 length: 14 amino acids. Germline lookup yields CDR1 LNHNV and CDR2 YYDKDF (reference sequence). With 2 bases removed from V and 8 bases from J, the gap between germline ends came to 15 bases. The CDR3 coding sequence is TGTGCCACCAGCAGAAGGACATCACCTCGGGGCTACACCTTC. This codes for CATSRRTSPRGYTF.

There are a few counts of this clonotype. The chain carries TRBV20-1 and TRBJ2-3; 10 bases are shared with TRBD1. The V segment lost 6 bases and the J segment 4 bases; nucleotides outside the gene matches: 10. Germline CDR1 is DFQATT and CDR2 is SNEGSKA (reference sequence). The CDR3 extends over 15 amino acids. The CDR3: CSAAHRDRGADTQYF. CDR3 DNA sequence: TGCAGTGCAGCACACCGGGACAGGGGTGCAGATACGCAGTATTTT.

This clonotype was detected only once. This may be a read error: a much more frequent sequence differs by one nucleotide. The chain recombines TRBV2 with TRBJ2-2, with 9 bases lining up with TRBD1. The CDR3 sequence is 15 residues long. The V segment lost 6 bases and the J segment 7 bases; nucleotides outside the gene matches: 9. CDR1 and CDR2 from the germline V gene are SNHLY and FYNNEI. The CDR3 sequence: CASSPGGQGFGELFF. CDR3 coding DNA: TGTGCCAGCAGCCCTGGGGGACAGGGATTCGGGGAGCTGTTTTTT.

The chain combines TRBV20-1 with TRBJ2-5; D is perhaps TRBD2 (6 bases). CDR3 size: 15 residues. The V gene lost 3 bases and the J gene lost 5 bases, with 19 bases spanning the gap. Germline lookup yields CDR1 DFQATT and CDR2 SNEGSKA (reference sequence). The CDR3 spells CSARRGVASGETQYF. The CDR3 nucleotides are TGCAGTGCTAGGCGCGGGGTGGCCTCAGGGGAGACCCAGTACTTC.

The table lists this clonotype with a count of one. A much larger clone differs by one base, so this may be a read error. The chain employs TRBV30 and TRBJ1-2; D is unclear. There are 13 residues in the CDR3. V was pared by 0 bases and J by 4 bases, with 9 bases between. Germline V gene lookup returns CDR1 GTSNPN and CDR2 SVGIG (reference sequence). The CDR3 here is CAWSVGASYGYTF. CDR3 nucleotides: TGTGCCTGGAGTGTGGGAGCTAGCTATGGCTACACCTTC.

With respect to this clonotype: A much larger clone differs from this one at a single base, so this may be a read error. This chain uses TRBV28 with TRBJ2-5; TRBD1 agrees at 8 bases. The CDR3 sequence is 14 residues long. CDR1 is MDHEN and CDR2 is SYDVKM in the germline V gene. The V gene end was trimmed by 5 bases and the J gene end by 6 bases; junction bases not matched to a gene: 8. Written as DNA, the CDR3 is TGTGCCAGCAGTCTACCAGGGGGCGGAAAGACCCAGTACTTC. This translates into CASSLPGGGKTQYF.

This clonotype has at least ten counts. The chain uses TRBV28 and TRBJ1-1; no definite D call. Looked up from germline, CDR1 is MDHEN and CDR2 is SYDVKM. The CDR3 is 14 residues long. V lost 9 bases and J lost 0, with 14 bases in between. The CDR3 nucleotides read TGTGCCAGTTTAGTTAGAGGGCTGAACACTGAAGCTTTCTTT. Its protein is CASLVRGLNTEAFF.

The sample holds a few counts of this clonotype. The V call is TRBV9, the J call TRBJ2-3; D remains ambiguous. CDR1 is SGDLS and CDR2 is YYNGEE in the germline V gene. The CDR3 is made up of 15 amino acids. V was clipped by 0 bases and J by 3 bases, with 11 bases between them. The DNA for the CDR3 is TGTGCCAGCAGCGTAGAAGTCTTACGAACAGATACGCAGTATTTT. Residues: CASSVEVLRTDTQYF. Variable domain in full (rest from reference TRBV9 and TRBJ2-3): DSGVTQTPKHLITATGQRVTLRCSPRSGDLSVYWYQQSLDQGLQFLIQYYNGEERAKGNILERFSAQQFPDLHSELNLSSLELGDSALYFCASSVEVLRTDTQYFGPGTRLTVL.

This clonotype has ten or more counts. V and J are TRBV27 and TRBJ2-5; D possibly corresponds to TRBD1 (6 bases). Germline lookup yields CDR1 MNHEY and CDR2 SMNVEV (reference sequence). The V end was cut by 8 bases, the J end by 2 bases, with 21 bases between. The CDR3 length is 16 residues. The CDR3 loop is CASQTTGSGEQETQYF. The CDR3, as DNA: TGTGCCAGCCAAACCACGGGGTCAGGGGAACAAGAGACCCAGTACTTC.

This chain connects TRBV7-9 to TRBJ2-7, with 8 bases that match TRBD1. Germline V gives CDR1 SEHNR, CDR2 FQNEAQ (reference sequence). The CDR3 extends over 14 amino acids. With V trimmed by 7 bases and J by 5 bases, 10 bases remained unmatched. For the CDR3, the DNA is TGTGCCAGCACCGTCTCGGGGACAGGCGACGAGCAGTACTTC. Translating gives CASTVSGTGDEQYF. The full variable domain, its missing parts supplied by reference TRBV7-9 and TRBJ2-7, is DTGVSQNPRHKITKRGQNVTFRCDPISEHNRLYWYRQTLGQGPEFLTYFQNEAQLEKSRLLSDRFSAERPKGSFSTLEIQRTEQGDSAMYLCASTVSGTGDEQYFGPGTRLTVT.

This clonotype has only a few counts. V and J are TRBV5-6 and TRBJ1-6; possibly TRBD1 for D (5 bases). V was trimmed by 4 bases and J by 7 bases, leaving 9 bases between them. Per the germline V gene, CDR1 is SGHDT and CDR2 is YYEEEE. This CDR3 is built from 13 residues. CDR3 amino acids: CASSPGPNSPLHF. The CDR3 DNA follows: TGTGCCAGCAGCCCGGGACCGAATTCACCCCTCCACTTT.

The chain employs TRBV2 and TRBJ2-1; D is uncertain. Trimming took off 6 bases at V and 12 bases at J, with 9 bases between the two ends. CDR3 size: 10 residues. Germline CDR1 and CDR2: SNHLY and FYNNEI. This CDR3 reads CASSGFAQFF. In nucleotides, the CDR3 is TGTGCCAGCAGCGGCTTTGCGCAGTTCTTC. The entire variable domain, with the rest obtained from reference TRBV2 and TRBJ2-1, is as follows: EPEVTQTPSHQVTQMGQEVILRCVPISNHLYFYWYRQILGQKVEFLVSFYNNEISEKSEIFDDQFSVERPDGSNFTLKIRSTKLEDSAMYFCASSGFAQFFGPGTRLTVL.

The V and J genes are TRBV7-2 and TRBJ2-2; TRBD1 agrees at 7 bases. This CDR3 is built from 15 residues. CDR1 and CDR2 (germline): SGHTA, FQGNSA. V gave up 5 bases and J gave up 2 bases; unmatched junction bases: 5. CDR3 sequence reads: CASSVDRENTGELFF. CDR3 DNA sequence: TGTGCCAGCAGCGTAGACAGGGAAAACACCGGGGAGCTGTTTTTT. The full variable domain, with the rest looked up from reference TRBV7-2 and TRBJ2-2, is GAGVSQSPSNKVTEKGKDVELRCDPISGHTALYWYRQSLGQGLEFLIYFQGNSAPDKSGLPSDRFSAERTGGSVSTLTIQRTQQEDSAVYLCASSVDRENTGELFFGEGSRLTVL.